This T cell receptor beta chain was documented in a study of T cell responses to AZD1222 COVID-19 vaccine. On the study more broadly: Samples with a second dose at about 4 or about 12 weeks were pooled together.

This table comes from immunoSEQ multiplex PCR, and its TCRdb copy is limited to in-frame clones, with some not included. Here the sample spans more than 45,000 clones, approximately 88% being singletons. About this clone itself: Its antigen is not identified.

Findings of the study overall: Spike-specific TCR breadth and depth grew following two AZD1222 doses. Targets within unmutated variant regions were reportedly found for nearly half of spike-specific TCRs. Repertoires were collected only later (after the peak T cell response had occurred).

V shed 5 bases, J shed 3 bases, and the junction held 5 bases outside the gene matches. This CDR3 region has 15 residues. The V gene's germline CDR1 is SGHAT and CDR2 FQNNGV. The TCR comes from an adult in good health. This material consisted of peripheral blood, taken on day 0 of AZD1222 vaccination. V and J are TRBV11-2 and TRBJ2-7; TRBD2 agrees at 12 bases. CDR3 nucleotide sequence: TGTGCCAGCAGCCCCAAGACTAGCGGGAGCTACGAGCAGTACTTC. Its translation: CASSPKTSGSYEQYF.